This entry features one T cell receptor beta chain sequence. The clone's antigen remains unknown. No quality values exist for individual bases; no much larger clone is one base distant. The donors were healthy, HIV-negative adults with no recently reported acute infections or vaccinations. Every donor was a Caucasian adult living in Nashville, Tennessee, USA. CD4+ T cells were enriched through magnetic negative selection, after which naive cells were positively selected on CD45RA and the remaining negative fraction served as the memory subset. After blood collection by leukapheresis, PBMCs were isolated using Ficoll-Histopaque density gradient centrifugation and then cryopreserved in the vapor phase of liquid nitrogen. Analytical flow cytometry was used to check the purity and quantity of each magnetically sorted T cell population. Genomic DNA was isolated from each sorted fraction and quantified by UV absorbance on a Nanodrop 2000c.

V sheds 0 bases and J sheds 4 bases, leaving 14 bases between their ends. The germline V gene yields SGDLS for CDR1 and YYNGEE for CDR2. Its CDR3 holds 16 amino acids, cysteine through phenylalanine. Left in the record is the CDR3 DNA by itself, 48 bases read in frame from the first base. Using the deep immunoSEQ assay, TCR CDR3 regions were amplified from genomic DNA by multiplex PCR. Genomic DNA extracted from each cell subset was distributed evenly over all wells of several immunoSEQ 96-well plates, and each plate served as one replicate. Each replicate PCR for sorted subsets received roughly 200 ng genomic DNA, equal to tens of thousands of T cell genomes. The purified libraries were quantified using a Qubit 3.0 fluorometer, sized with a Bioanalyzer 2100, and then quantified again using the KAPA Library Quantification kit. Each immunoSEQ 96-well plate was sequenced on its own single-read 150-cycle Illumina NextSeq 550 flow cell. The published analysis was carried out like this. Because the immunoSEQ output held only junctional sequences and lacked quality scores, the filtering could not match the filtering applied to full-length reads. Sequences were annotated with PyIR, a Python wrapper for IgBLAST v1.9, and V/J genes and CDR3 were assigned using IMGT germline references. Any read was removed if the V/J assignment was weak (E-value above 1e-6), the CDR3 was missing, or the read contained stop codons, out-of-frame junctions, or ambiguous translated residues. V3J clonotypes were defined as sequences sharing the same inferred V gene, J gene, and CDR3 amino acid sequence. To compute the percentage overlap between repertoires, the number of shared unique clonotypes was divided by the size of the smaller repertoire. Three approaches were used to assess repertoire richness: RTK rarefaction, the Chao1 estimator, and Recon v2.1 estimates of unobserved clonotypes. For all TCRbeta clonotypes obtained by the gDNA method from several donors, generation probabilities were computed with OLGA. Held by TCRdb, this immuneACCESS table contains in-frame sequences only and omits some clones. Under half of the omission traces to an unresolved V gene where checked; the cause of the rest is unknown. V and J calls plus clone size are reproduced from that table; the DNA served to infer D and trimming. Within this sample are over 2 million clones, with about 90% of them counted one time only. The top ten constitute around 0.38% of the sample.

This sample stems from a study of shared clonotypes between healthy human individuals (dated by TCRdb to about 2020). A note on the overall study: The cohort included a few men and a couple of women between 18 and 49 years of age. For each donor, CD4 naive and CD4 memory were each run on three plates, CD8 naive on two plates, and CD8 memory on one plate. To estimate repertoire size and how much clonotype sharing occurs between individuals, the study deeply sequenced the blood TCR repertoires of five healthy adults. Libraries were prepared and TCR repertoires were sequenced by different laboratories using diverse techniques, in order to increase sequencing depth and limit assay-specific biases. Leukapheresis yielded between about 0.94 and 10 billion PBMCs per donor.

General findings and caveats noted by the study authors: Naive subsets generally had larger estimated clonotype richness than memory subsets did. Because the study included only a small number of donors, the genetic and exposure-history diversity represented was limited. Pairwise subsampling indicated that sequencing depth was expected to affect the degree of clonotype sharing among donors. Compared with non-shared clonotypes, the clonotypes found in all four sorted-subset donors had higher generation probabilities. Incomplete sequencing was indicated by rarefaction of sorted-subset datasets, despite the large sequencing depth. Across four donors, about 5.2% of naive CD4, around 3.5% of naive CD8, approximately 2.5% of memory CD4, and 0.4% to 0.45% of memory CD8 clonotypes were shared. Only blood was sampled, and tissue TCR repertoires likely differ from those in blood.

The V and J genes are TRBV9 and TRBJ2-1; TRBD2 is a weak D gene call, 5 bases matching. The sequence was collected from a young man in good health. Some clones in this sample may be carry-over from other donors' samples. Source material: naive CD4+ T cells from PBMCs. The sample's cell subset or site label is to be understood as: CD45RA+ positively selected. The CDR3 is CASSVEASSLYNEQFF. The sequence in DNA is TGTGCCAGCAGCGTAGAGGCTAGCAGTTTATACAATGAGCAGTTCTTC.